These 27 T cell receptor beta chains originate from one sample sequenced in a study of T cell changes during pregnancy in multiple sclerosis. Produced via immunoSEQ multiplex PCR; TCRdb's table is partial and in-frame only. The table has 90,000 to 120,000 clones, around 92% seen once. The sequencing here drew on peripheral blood, taken in the third trimester of pregnancy. The receptors shown here come from a female donor in good health, enrolled as a control in a pregnancy study.

This sequence joins TRBV25-1 and TRBJ2-3; D call uncertain. Germline CDR1 reads MGHDK; CDR2 reads SYGVNS. The ends were cut back, 9 bases at V and 2 bases at J, with 9 bases in the middle. The CDR3 is made up of 12 amino acids. The CDR3 spells CASSSSTDTQYF. For the CDR3, the DNA is TGTGCCAGTAGCAGTTCCACAGATACGCAGTATTTT.

The V and J genes are TRBV6-1 and TRBJ2-5; D uncertain. CDR3 length: 13 amino acids. V was pared by 6 bases and J by 0 bases, with 8 bases between. Germline V CDR1 and CDR2: MNHNS, SASEGT. CDR3 amino acids: CASRYRDQETQYF. In DNA, the CDR3 is TGTGCCAGCAGGTACCGGGACCAAGAGACCCAGTACTTC.

The chain couples TRBV4-3 to TRBJ1-1, with TRBD1 as a possible D gene (5 bases). This CDR3 region has 13 residues. Germline V gene lookup returns CDR1 LGHNA and CDR2 YSLEER. Trimming removed 3 bases at V and 9 bases at J, with 14 bases between. As DNA, the CDR3 is TGCGCCAGCAGCCATGGTGACAGCTCACAAGCTTTCTTT. Its translation: CASSHGDSSQAFF.

This sequence joins TRBV5-4 and TRBJ1-2, with 7 positions matching TRBD1. V shed 0 bases and J 5 bases; nucleotides not matched to a gene: 4. CDR1 and CDR2 (germline): SGHNT, YYREEE (reference sequence). CDR3 length: 14 amino acids. CDR3 bases: TGTGCCAGCAGCTTGGATCAGGGGGGTTATGGCTACACCTTC. Its protein product is CASSLDQGGYGYTF.

V gene TRBV27 combines with J gene TRBJ1-2, with 8 bases matching TRBD1. Unmatched junction bases numbered 4, after V lost 2 bases and J lost 5 bases. The germline V gene encodes CDR1 MNHEY and CDR2 SMNVEV (reference sequence). CDR3 size: 14 residues. CDR3 protein: CASSLGQGAYGYTF. The CDR3 nucleotides read TGTGCCAGCAGTTTAGGGCAGGGGGCTTATGGCTACACCTTC.

The V gene is TRBV19, the J gene TRBJ1-2; D is perhaps TRBD1 (6 bases). Per germline, CDR1 LNHDA and CDR2 SQIVND (reference sequence). The CDR3 consists of 15 residues. V was cut by 5 bases and J by 5 bases, with 18 bases left in between. The CDR3 sequence is CASSVKQGIGYGYTF. CDR3 bases: TGTGCCAGTAGTGTAAAACAGGGAATCGGATATGGCTACACCTTC.

The J gene is TRBJ1-2, the V gene TRBV7-9; D is unresolved. Germline assignment: CDR1 SEHNR and CDR2 FQNEAQ (reference sequence). V shed 7 bases and J shed 2 bases, with 14 bases lying between them. The CDR3 covers 14 residues. DNA of the CDR3: TGTGCCAGCACCGGGAAGATCAACAACTATGGCTACACCTTC. It translates to CASTGKINNYGYTF. Full variable domain (remainder filled in from reference TRBV7-9 and TRBJ1-2): DTGVSQNPRHKITKRGQNVTFRCDPISEHNRLYWYRQTLGQGPEFLTYFQNEAQLEKSRLLSDRFSAERPKGSFSTLEIQRTEQGDSAMYLCASTGKINNYGYTFGSGTRLTVV.

The chain couples TRBV7-2 to TRBJ2-2, with 7 bases matching TRBD2. Germline CDR1 SGHTA, CDR2 FQGNSA. The CDR3 is made up of 16 amino acids. Trimming took 0 bases from V and 2 from J; bases not matched to a gene: 3. The CDR3: CASSLAGGTNTGELFF. CDR3 coding DNA: TGTGCCAGCAGCTTAGCGGGGGGGACTAACACCGGGGAGCTGTTTTTT.

The chain joins TRBV30 to TRBJ1-1, with D perhaps TRBD1 (6 bases). This CDR3 is built from 12 residues. Looked up from germline, CDR1 is GTSNPN and CDR2 is SVGIG (reference sequence). This chain's CDR3 is CALGGRRLEAFF. CDR3 DNA sequence: TGTGCGCTTGGGGGCAGGAGACTTGAAGCTTTCTTT.

This clone was observed a single time. This chain uses TRBV7-8 with TRBJ1-3, with a weak D call TRBD1 (5 bases). This CDR3 has 16 residues. V was trimmed by 5 bases and J by 4 bases, leaving 18 bases between them. The germline gives CDR1 SGHVS, CDR2 FQNEAQ. The chain's CDR3 is CASSPTTVSPGNTIYF. For the CDR3, the DNA is TGTGCCAGCAGCCCCACGACAGTTTCCCCCGGAAACACCATATATTTT. Full variable domain (remainder filled in from reference TRBV7-8 and TRBJ1-3): GAGVSQSPRYKVAKRGQDVALRCDPISGHVSLFWYQQALGQGPEFLTYFQNEAQLDKSGLPSDRFFAERPEGSVSTLKIQRTQQEDSAVYLCASSPTTVSPGNTIYFGEGSWLTVV.

This chain links TRBV7-3 with TRBJ2-1, with 7 bases fitting TRBD2. Germline CDR1 reads SGHTA; CDR2 reads FQGTGA. CDR3 length equals 16 residues. V shed 5 bases, J shed 0 bases, and the junction held 7 bases outside the gene matches. Here the CDR3 reads CASSPQPGGSYNEQFF. The CDR3 DNA follows: TGTGCCAGCAGCCCCCAACCGGGGGGCTCCTACAATGAGCAGTTCTTC.

The J gene is TRBJ1-4, the V gene TRBV29-1; weak D call: TRBD1 (6 bases). Deletions cut 8 bases from V and 8 bases from J, with 18 bases between. The germline V gene has CDR1 SQVTM and CDR2 ANQGSEA. The CDR3 sequence is 13 residues long. The CDR3 nucleotides are TGCAGCTTCAAAGTAGGGGGGGACGAAAAACTGTTTTTT. It codes for CSFKVGGDEKLFF.

V and J are TRBV4-2 and TRBJ2-3; TRBD2 agrees at 10 bases. The V and J ends lost 1 base and 2 bases, in that order; junction bases with no gene match: 6. Germline assignment: CDR1 LGHNA and CDR2 YNFKEQ. The CDR3 totals 17 residues. CDR3 residues: CASSQAASGGDTDTQYF. DNA for the CDR3: TGTGCCAGCAGCCAAGCTGCGAGCGGGGGGGACACAGATACGCAGTATTTT.

J is TRBJ1-2 and V is TRBV15, with D possibly TRBD1 on 6 matching bases. The CDR3 length is 16 residues. V was pared by 0 bases and J by 6 bases, with 17 bases between. Germline V gene data show CDR1 as LNHNV and CDR2 as YYDKDF (reference sequence). The CDR3 DNA follows: TGTGCCACCAGCAGAGATAGGACAGCCGGGTTAGATGGCTACACCTTC. It yields the protein CATSRDRTAGLDGYTF.

This CDR3 is CASSRVGTEAFF. CDR3 nucleotide sequence: TGCGCCAGCAGCCGGGTCGGCACTGAAGCTTTCTTT. The rearrangement uses TRBV5-1 and TRBJ1-1; D remains ambiguous. Per the germline V gene, CDR1 is SGHRS and CDR2 is YFSETQ. The CDR3 runs 12 residues. Trimming took off 4 bases at V and 4 bases at J, with 8 bases between the two ends. The full variable domain, completed using reference TRBV5-1 and TRBJ1-1, is KAGVTQTPRYLIKTRGQQVTLSCSPISGHRSVSWYQQTPGQGLQFLFEYFSETQRNKGNFPGRFSGRQFSNSRSEMNVSTLELGDSALYLCASSRVGTEAFFGQGTRLTVV.

V is TRBV6-5 and J is TRBJ1-6; D possibly corresponds to TRBD1 (6 bases). CDR1 MNHEY and CDR2 SVGAGI come from the germline V gene. This CDR3 has 14 residues. V shed 7 bases and J shed 5 bases, with 12 bases lying between them. The chain's CDR3 is CASTRTVDNSPLHF. CDR3 DNA: TGTGCCAGCACCCGGACAGTGGATAATTCACCCCTCCACTTT.

Remarks on this clone: One end of the junction varies from germline; a read error may be responsible. The chain combines TRBV10-3 with TRBJ2-7; D gene ambiguous. This CDR3 contains 11 residues. Germline loops: CDR1 ENHRY, CDR2 SYGVKD. CDR3 region: CAIGDNYEQYF. The CDR3 nucleotides read TGTGCCATCGGTGACAACTACGAGCAGTACTTC.

The J gene is TRBJ1-1, the V gene TRBV21-1. TRBV21-1 is a pseudogene locus. The CDR3 spans 13 residues. The CDR3 DNA sequence: TGTGCCAGCAGATTCCGTTCCGACACTGAAGCTTTCTTT. Protein product: CASRFRSDTEAFF.

J is TRBJ2-1 and V is TRBV2, with 12 nucleotides matching TRBD1. This CDR3 is built from 17 residues. With 3 bases clipped from V and 2 bases from J, the junction kept 5 bases outside the gene matches. CDR1 is SNHLY and CDR2 is FYNNEI in the germline V gene. The CDR3 bases are TGTGCCAGCAGTGAGGGACAGGGGGCGGTGACCTACAATGAGCAGTTCTTC. This sequence encodes CASSEGQGAVTYNEQFF.

The rearrangement links TRBV7-9 to TRBJ1-2; D is possibly TRBD1 (6 bases). V lost 1 base to trimming and J lost 4 bases, with 10 bases between them. CDR3 length: 14 amino acids. Germline V gene lookup returns CDR1 SEHNR and CDR2 FQNEAQ (reference sequence). CDR3 residues: CASSLDRVVYGYTF. The CDR3 DNA reads as TGTGCCAGCAGCTTAGACAGGGTCGTCTATGGCTACACCTTC.

The table lists this clone with a count of one. V usage is TRBV6-6 and J usage is TRBJ1-1, with D possibly TRBD1 on 5 matching bases. CDR1 MNHNY and CDR2 SVGAGI come from the germline V gene (reference sequence). V dropped 4 bases and J dropped 5 bases, with 11 bases sitting between them. The CDR3 is 13 residues long. The CDR3 loop reads CASSSGGETEAFF. The CDR3 DNA follows: TGTGCCAGCAGTTCTGGGGGGGAAACTGAAGCTTTCTTT.

V is TRBV18 and J is TRBJ1-3; 7 positions match TRBD1. The CDR3 covers 14 residues. From germline, CDR1 is KGHSH and CDR2 LQKENI. The V segment lost 2 bases and the J segment 3 bases; nucleotides outside the gene matches: 1. The chain's CDR3 is CASSPGTVGNTIYF. CDR3 in DNA: TGTGCCAGCTCACCAGGGACAGTTGGAAACACCATATATTTT.

The V call is TRBV9, the J call TRBJ2-5, with 7 bases aligning to TRBD1. The trim removed 4 bases at V and 2 bases at J, leaving 8 bases unmatched. The CDR3 has 15 amino acids. Per germline, CDR1 SGDLS and CDR2 YYNGEE. For the CDR3, the DNA is TGTGCCAGCAGCATCAACCCGGGACAGCAAGAGACCCAGTACTTC. Protein: CASSINPGQQETQYF.

This chain links TRBV30 with TRBJ2-5, with D possibly TRBD1 on 6 matching bases. The germline V gene encodes CDR1 GTSNPN and CDR2 SVGIG (reference sequence). Trimming pared 1 base from V and 1 base from J, leaving 10 bases between. The CDR3 is 14 amino acids. As DNA, the CDR3 is TGTGCCTGGAGTGATGGACAGATCCAAGAGACCCAGTACTTC. It translates to CAWSDGQIQETQYF.

The gene calls are TRBV5-8 and TRBJ2-2; 12 bases are shared with TRBD2. The V and J ends lost 4 bases and 4 bases, in that order; junction bases with no gene match: 5. CDR3 length equals 16 residues. CDR1 SGHTS and CDR2 YDEGEE come from the germline V gene. CDR3 loop: CASSPGLAGFTGELFF. The DNA for the CDR3 is TGTGCCAGCAGCCCCGGACTAGCGGGGTTCACCGGGGAGCTGTTTTTT.

V usage is TRBV7-2 and J usage is TRBJ2-1; D is perhaps TRBD1 (6 bases). The CDR3 is 14 amino acids. The V gene's germline CDR1 is SGHTA and CDR2 FQGNSA. Deletions cut 0 bases from V and 9 bases from J, with 12 bases between. The DNA for the CDR3 is TGTGCCAGCAGCTTAGCGTATGCAGGGGCTGAGCAGTTCTTC. This sequence encodes CASSLAYAGAEQFF.

CDR3: CASSVGTSYNEQFF. The CDR3 coding sequence is TGTGCCAGCAGCGTAGGGACTTCCTACAATGAGCAGTTCTTC. The chain combines TRBV9 with TRBJ2-1; D might be TRBD2 (5 bases). This CDR3 is 14 amino acids long. In germline, CDR1 is SGDLS, CDR2 YYNGEE. Trimming removed 0 bases at V and 1 base at J, with 5 bases between.